This T cell receptor beta chain was profiled in a study of OX40 agonist ivuxolimab in advanced cancers. The V gene lost 0 bases and the J gene lost 0 bases, with 17 bases spanning the gap. Germline CDR1 GTSNPN, CDR2 SVGIG (reference sequence). This CDR3 comprises 17 residues. Only in-frame clones appear in the TCRdb table, and some are missing; sequencing was by immunoSEQ multiplex PCR. The profile covers tens of thousands of clones, with around 86% appearing a single time and 2% to 3% taken by the ten largest. This clone was seen once. V and J are TRBV30 and TRBJ1-1; D unresolved. The receptor's source is an adult with an advanced solid tumor such as melanoma, head and neck, liver or kidney cancer. The source material was CD4+ or CD8+ T cells sorted from blood, sampled in a trial of the OX40 agonist ivuxolimab. CDR3 bases: TGTGCCTGGAGTGTACCACGATCCCTTACCATGAACACTGAAGCTTTCTTT. It encodes CAWSVPRSLTMNTEAFF.